The 24 T cell receptor beta chains reported below all come from one sample, sequenced in a study of CD8+CD57+ T cells in acquired aplastic anemia. Genomic DNA acted as the template from which TCR beta VDJ combination and CDR3 sequence profiling were carried out. MiXCR was run by TCRdb on the reads, yielding one entry per CDR3 protein. The sample lists roughly 150,000 distinct CDR3 sequences, over 40% occurring once. All sequencing subjects had displayed CD8+CD57+ cell expansion on flow cytometry. The material sequenced was sorted CD4+, CD8+, or CD8+CD57+ T cells (not recorded which) from PBMCs. Receptors originate from a human donor with aplastic anemia.

This clonotype was seen ten or more times. The CDR3 nucleotides are TGTGCCAGCAGCCCCGGACTCCTGAGCTCCTACAATGAGCAGTTCTTC. This codes for CASSPGLLSSYNEQFF. The rearrangement joins TRBV9 to TRBJ2-1; TRBD2 is a possible D gene (5 bases). The CDR3 is made up of 16 amino acids. The germline V and J ends were trimmed by 4 bases and 0 bases, with 14 bases remaining between them. The germline V gene has CDR1 SGDLS and CDR2 YYNGEE. Together with reference TRBV9 and TRBJ2-1, the CDR3 gives the full variable domain: DSGVTQTPKHLITATGQRVTLRCSPRSGDLSVYWYQQSLDQGLQFLIQYYNGEERAKGNILERFSAQQFPDLHSELNLSSLELGDSALYFCASSPGLLSSYNEQFFGPGTRLTVL.

At least ten counts were recorded for this clonotype. DNA of the CDR3: TGTGCCAGCAGGGTAGACAGGGGAGAGACCCAGTACTTC. Amino acid sequence: CASRVDRGETQYF. The rearrangement uses TRBV2 and TRBJ2-5, with TRBD1 identical over 8 bases. With V trimmed by 6 bases and J by 4 bases, 4 bases remained unmatched. Germline CDR1 is SNHLY and CDR2 is FYNNEI. The CDR3 runs 13 residues.

The J gene is TRBJ2-1, the V gene TRBV10-3; D is perhaps TRBD1 or TRBD2 (5 bases each). CDR1 ENHRY and CDR2 SYGVKD come from the germline V gene. V shed 10 bases and J shed 10 bases, with 23 bases lying between them. The CDR3 extends over 14 amino acids. CDR3 loop: CASSRTQEAPEQFF. Here the CDR3 DNA reads TGTGCCAGCAGCCGAACACAGGAGGCGCCCGAGCAGTTCTTC.

At least ten counts were recorded for this clonotype. The V call is TRBV12-3 or TRBV12-4, the J call TRBJ2-3; 9 positions agree with TRBD1. J lost 3 bases, V lost 7 bases, and 5 bases had no gene match. This CDR3 has 14 residues. The CDR3 protein is CASNDRGRTDTQYF. The CDR3, as DNA: TGTGCCAGCAACGACAGGGGGAGGACAGATACGCAGTATTTT.

V gene TRBV7-6 combines with J gene TRBJ2-2; a weak D match, TRBD2 (6 bases). Looked up from germline, CDR1 is SGHVS and CDR2 is FNYEAQ. The CDR3 is 14 residues long. V dropped 5 bases and J dropped 6 bases, with 13 bases sitting between them. In DNA form, the CDR3 reads TGTGCCAGCAGCCGCGACCGGAGGGCCGGGGAGCTGTTTTTT. Translation gives CASSRDRRAGELFF.

The chain recombines TRBV15 with TRBJ1-2; unclear D gene. This CDR3 spans 12 amino acids. Germline loops: CDR1 LNHNV, CDR2 YYDKDF (reference sequence). V dropped 8 bases and J dropped 6 bases, with 13 bases sitting between them. CDR3 nucleotide sequence: TGTGCCACCTCCCCCTATGACCATGGCTACACCTTC. This translates into CATSPYDHGYTF.

The V call is TRBV7-9, the J call TRBJ1-4; 9 bases are a match to TRBD1. The CDR3 extends over 14 amino acids. J lost 8 bases, V lost 4 bases, and 5 bases had no gene match. Germline V CDR1 and CDR2: SEHNR, FQNEAQ (reference sequence). The CDR3 region is CASSSGTGREKLFF. The CDR3 coding sequence is TGTGCCAGCAGCTCCGGGACAGGGCGCGAAAAACTGTTTTTT.

This clonotype has a count of ten or more. This rearrangement joins TRBV19 to TRBJ2-1; TRBD2 aligns across 13 bases. The CDR3 covers 13 residues. CDR1 LNHDA and CDR2 SQIVND come from the germline V gene (reference sequence). Trimming cost V 2 bases and J 16 bases; bases outside gene matches: 5. CDR3 DNA: TGTGCCAGTAGTATAAACGGACTAGCGGGGGTATTCTTC. Its protein is CASSINGLAGVFF.

DNA of the CDR3: TGTGCCAGCGGAGGGACAGCCTTTTCCTACGAGCAGTACTTC. Its protein is CASGGTAFSYEQYF. The V and J genes are TRBV6-2 or TRBV6-3 and TRBJ2-7; D might be TRBD1 (7 bases). The V gene's germline CDR1 is MNHEY and CDR2 SVGEGT. This CDR3 spans 14 amino acids. V was shortened by 8 bases and J by 1 base, with 15 bases between the two germline ends.

By proportion, this clonotype is medium-sized. The chain combines TRBV25-1 with TRBJ2-2; D remains unclear. V dropped 3 bases and J dropped 1 base, with 9 bases sitting between them. The germline gives CDR1 MGHDK, CDR2 SYGVNS. The CDR3 totals 15 residues. The CDR3 is CASSETRQNTGELFF. CDR3 sequence (DNA): TGTGCCAGCAGTGAGACCCGGCAGAACACCGGGGAGCTGTTTTTT.

About this clonotype: Relative to the germline gene, one junction end is altered; a read error may explain this. J is TRBJ1-6 and V is TRBV7-8; weak D call: TRBD1 (5 bases). Germline V gives CDR1 SGHVS, CDR2 FQNEAQ. The length of the CDR3 is 15 residues. The CDR3 protein is CASSLRPRGNSPLHF. Here the CDR3 DNA reads TGTGCCAGCAGCTTACGACCGCGGGGGAATTCACCCCTCCATTTT.

The genes are TRBV15 and TRBJ2-7; weak D call: TRBD1 (5 bases). Germline V lookup: CDR1 LNHNV, CDR2 YYDKDF (reference sequence). The CDR3 consists of 16 residues. The V and J ends lost 3 bases and 5 bases respectively, with 20 bases between them. For the CDR3, the DNA is TGTGCCACCAGCAGCCAAGCGCAGGGCTGGGTGCACGAGCAGTACTTC. The encoded protein is CATSSQAQGWVHEQYF.

J is TRBJ2-5 and V is TRBV15; tentative D call: TRBD2 (6 bases). V dropped 5 bases and J dropped 7 bases, with 8 bases sitting between them. The CDR3 contains 11 residues. CDR1 LNHNV and CDR2 YYDKDF come from the germline V gene (reference sequence). CDR3 amino acids: CATSGGWTQYF. As DNA, the CDR3 is TGTGCCACCAGCGGGGGGTGGACCCAGTACTTC.

As concerns this clonotype: Sequence at one end of the junction differs from germline and may be a read error. V usage is TRBV9 and J usage is TRBJ1-2, with TRBD1 matching over 9 bases. Germline lookup yields CDR1 SGDLS and CDR2 YYNGEE. CDR3 length: 15 residues. CDR3 bases: TGTGCCAGCAGCGTAGGAACAGGGGGCGGCTATGACTACACCTTC. Translated, it gives CASSVGTGGGYDYTF.

This clonotype was recorded many times. The chain has TRBV6-2 or TRBV6-3 and TRBJ1-5; 11 bases align to TRBD1. Trimming at V came to 5 bases and at J to 5 bases, leaving 5 bases not matched to a gene. The CDR3 is 15 amino acids. Germline-derived CDR1 and CDR2 are MNHEY and SVGEGT. The CDR3 region has the DNA TGTGCCAGCAGTCCTGGGACAGGGGGGCATCAGCCCCAGCATTTT. Its translation is CASSPGTGGHQPQHF.

This clonotype has at least ten counts. The chain carries TRBV20-1 and TRBJ2-7; D is unresolved. The CDR3 is made up of 13 amino acids. Germline V gives CDR1 DFQATT, CDR2 SNEGSKA (reference sequence). V gave up 3 bases and J gave up 3 bases, with 12 bases separating them. The CDR3 bases are TGCAGTGCTAGCGCGGCAGTAGGCTACGAGCAGTACTTC. This translates into CSASAAVGYEQYF.

This clonotype was detected a few times. The rearrangement links TRBV10-1 to TRBJ1-2, with 9 bases fitting TRBD1. CDR1 WNHNN and CDR2 SYGVQD come from the germline V gene (reference sequence). V lost 0 bases to trimming and J lost 4 bases; unmatched junction nucleotides: 9. The CDR3 covers 17 residues. The CDR3 region is CASSESRTGDVRYGYTF. The DNA of the CDR3 is TGCGCCAGCAGTGAGTCCCGGACAGGGGACGTGCGCTATGGCTACACCTTC.

This chain joins TRBV20-1 and TRBJ1-2; unclear D gene. Trimming removed 1 base at V and 6 bases at J, with 12 bases between. CDR3 length: 13 amino acids. CDR1 is DFQATT, CDR2 SNEGSKA, per germline (reference sequence). The CDR3 nucleotides are TGCAGTGCTAGAGTTCTAATTGGAAATGGCTACACCTTC. Translation gives CSARVLIGNGYTF.

The chain combines TRBV19 with TRBJ2-2; TRBD1 matches at 9 bases. Germline lookup yields CDR1 LNHDA and CDR2 SQIVND (reference sequence). V was pared by 7 bases and J by 3 bases, with 9 bases of the junction left unmatched. The CDR3 covers 16 residues. The CDR3 protein is CASTIQGAIDTGELFF. CDR3 sequence (DNA): TGTGCCAGTACCATACAGGGGGCGATCGACACCGGGGAGCTGTTTTTT.

This chain uses TRBV15 with TRBJ1-1; a weak D match, TRBD1 (5 bases). CDR1 is LNHNV, CDR2 YYDKDF, per germline (reference sequence). This CDR3 is 14 amino acids long. V was pared by 4 bases and J by 5 bases, with 14 bases between. CDR3 sequence: CATSIRGDWTEAFF. CDR3 bases: TGTGCCACCAGCATCCGGGGGGACTGGACTGAAGCTTTCTTT.

This clonotype occurred many times. The CDR3 region has the DNA TGTGCCTCACAGGATCCGGGGCCCCGAGAGACCCAGTACTTC. Protein: CASQDPGPRETQYF. The rearrangement joins TRBV19 to TRBJ2-5; tentatively, D is TRBD1 or TRBD2 (5 bases each). V shed 11 bases and J shed 4 bases, with 20 bases lying between them. CDR1 and CDR2 (germline): LNHDA, SQIVND (reference sequence). The CDR3 sequence is 14 residues long.

This clonotype was detected many times. The V and J genes are TRBV4-3 and TRBJ2-3, with D unclear. CDR3 size: 15 residues. Trimming took off 0 bases at V and 1 base at J, with 8 bases between the two ends. CDR1 LGHNA and CDR2 YSLEER come from the germline V gene. CDR3 sequence reads: CASSQDRMGTDTQYF. CDR3 DNA sequence: TGCGCCAGCAGCCAAGATCGGATGGGCACAGATACGCAGTATTTT.

This clonotype was counted ten times or more. V is TRBV20-1 and J is TRBJ2-1, with 13 nucleotides matching TRBD2. CDR1 is DFQATT and CDR2 is SNEGSKA in the germline V gene (reference sequence). This CDR3 has 14 residues. V shed 5 bases, J shed 5 bases, and the junction held 3 bases outside the gene matches. This CDR3 is CSASGTSGNNEQFF. For the CDR3, the DNA is TGCAGTGCTTCCGGGACTAGCGGGAACAATGAGCAGTTCTTC.

This clonotype has a handful of counts. This rearrangement joins TRBV2 to TRBJ1-1; D remains ambiguous. The CDR3 extends over 13 amino acids. V was trimmed by 5 bases and J by 0 bases, leaving 7 bases between them. CDR1 SNHLY and CDR2 FYNNEI come from the germline V gene. In DNA, the CDR3 is TGTGCCAGCAGTCAAAGAGTGAACACTGAAGCTTTCTTT. This gives the protein CASSQRVNTEAFF.